Below, 27 T cell receptor beta chains from the same sample are listed, as sequenced in a study of sequential checkpoint blockade in melanoma. Treatment in this sample: randomized to nivolumab then ipilimumab (arm A) or the reverse (arm B). Sequencing used immunoSEQ multiplex PCR; TCRdb keeps in-frame clones, though not all of them. The sample contains tens of thousands of clones, roughly 80% of which appear only once. Sample: CD8+ T cells sorted from blood (inferred from file names), taken from a patient given nivolumab and ipilimumab in sequence. These receptors came from a human donor with melanoma.

This chain uses TRBV5-1 with TRBJ2-5; the D gene is possibly TRBD1 (6 bases). V was shortened by 0 bases and J by 4 bases, with 13 bases between the two germline ends. Germline CDR1 SGHRS, CDR2 YFSETQ. The CDR3 extends over 15 amino acids. CDR3 DNA: TGCGCCAGCAGCTTGGGGCAGGGGAGTTTAGAGACCCAGTACTTC. Translated, it gives CASSLGQGSLETQYF.

The chain uses TRBV5-4 and TRBJ2-7; 8 bases agree with TRBD2. Germline V gives CDR1 SGHNT, CDR2 YYREEE (reference sequence). Losses at the gene ends were 2 bases for V and 3 bases for J; bases not matched to a gene: 4. There are 14 residues in the CDR3. The CDR3 region is CASSFRGGGYEQYF. The CDR3 DNA reads TGTGCCAGCAGCTTTCGGGGGGGCGGCTACGAGCAGTACTTC.

This CDR3 is CASSQDSLRGQFF. CDR3 DNA sequence: TGCGCCAGCAGCCAAGATTCTTTGCGGGGGCAGTTCTTC. The V and J genes are TRBV4-1 and TRBJ2-1, with TRBD2 as a possible D gene (6 bases). CDR1 and CDR2 from the germline V gene are MGHRA and YSYEKL. The CDR3 spans 13 residues. V was clipped by 0 bases and J by 12 bases, with 12 bases between them.

This chain connects TRBV6-6 to TRBJ1-5; possible D gene TRBD1, 5 bases. V lost 6 bases and J lost 1, with 13 bases in between. CDR1 and CDR2 (germline): MNHNY, SVGAGI (reference sequence). The length of the CDR3 is 15 residues. The DNA of the CDR3 is TGTGCCAGCAGCAAGGCAGGGAACAGCAATCAGCCCCAGCATTTT. Residues: CASSKAGNSNQPQHF.

The rearrangement joins TRBV5-4 to TRBJ1-2; possible D gene TRBD1, 5 bases. The CDR3 has 12 amino acids. Trimming shortened V by 7 bases and J by 7 bases, and 14 bases separated the two germline ends. CDR1 and CDR2 from the germline V gene are SGHNT and YYREEE (reference sequence). The CDR3: CASPGSRGGYTF. The CDR3 nucleotides are TGTGCCAGCCCAGGGTCGCGCGGTGGCTACACCTTC.

This rearrangement joins TRBV5-1 to TRBJ2-7, with 8 bases fitting TRBD1. From germline, CDR1 is SGHRS and CDR2 YFSETQ. CDR3 length: 15 residues. V gave up 3 bases and J gave up 2 bases; unmatched junction bases: 7. CDR3 amino acids: CASSWRTGHTYEQYF. The CDR3 DNA reads TGCGCCAGCAGCTGGAGGACAGGGCATACCTACGAGCAGTACTTC.

This clone was counted between two and nine times. The chain links TRBV5-6 to TRBJ2-7; D gene uncertain. The CDR3 totals 11 residues. The V end lost 1 base, the J end lost 7 bases, and 6 bases lay between the germline ends. CDR1 SGHDT and CDR2 YYEEEE come from the germline V gene. In nucleotides, the CDR3 is TGTGCCAGCAGCTTGACAGAAGAGCAGTACTTC. Amino acids: CASSLTEEQYF. Using reference TRBV5-6 and TRBJ2-7 for the parts outside the CDR3, the full variable domain is DAGVTQSPTHLIKTRGQQVTLRCSPKSGHDTVSWYQQALGQGPQFIFQYYEEEERQRGNFPDRFSGHQFPNYSSELNVNALLLGDSALYLCASSLTEEQYFGPGTRLTVT.

The J gene is TRBJ1-1, the V gene TRBV28; TRBD1 might be the D (6 bases). CDR1 is MDHEN, CDR2 SYDVKM, per germline. This CDR3 is 15 amino acids long. Trimming took 6 bases from V and 1 from J, leaving 15 bases between them. The CDR3 protein is CASRVLLTGNTEAFF. DNA for the CDR3: TGTGCCAGCAGAGTTTTACTGACAGGGAACACTGAAGCTTTCTTT.

The chain joins TRBV4-3 to TRBJ2-1; TRBD2 matches 11 bases. Germline V gives CDR1 LGHNA, CDR2 YSLEER. CDR3 length: 17 residues. V lost 0 bases, J lost 4 bases, and 5 bases stayed unmatched. CDR3 DNA: TGCGCCAGCAGCCAAGATCGAGCTAGCGGGAGGTACAATGAGCAGTTCTTC. Translated: CASSQDRASGRYNEQFF.

This clone turned up a few times. This chain uses TRBV6-4 with TRBJ2-1; 9 nucleotides agree with TRBD2. V dropped 0 bases and J dropped 5; count of bases not matched to a gene: 2. The CDR3 sequence is 15 residues long. The germline gives CDR1 MRHNA, CDR2 SNTAGT. The CDR3 is CASSDSRGGNNEQFF. In DNA, the CDR3 is TGTGCCAGCAGTGACTCGCGGGGGGGCAACAATGAGCAGTTCTTC.

The genes are TRBV27 and TRBJ2-7, with no clear D. Germline V lookup: CDR1 MNHEY, CDR2 SMNVEV (reference sequence). This CDR3 spans 14 amino acids. Trimming cost V 3 bases and J 0 bases, with 9 bases left between them. The CDR3 loop reads CASSFVAASYEQYF. The CDR3, as DNA: TGTGCCAGCAGTTTCGTTGCGGCCTCCTACGAGCAGTACTTC.

V gene TRBV6-5 combines with J gene TRBJ2-2; D remains unclear. Germline V lookup: CDR1 MNHEY, CDR2 SVGAGI. Trimming took 2 bases from V and 0 from J, leaving 7 bases between them. The CDR3 sequence is 15 residues long. CDR3 sequence: CASSYLASNTGELFF. The CDR3 DNA sequence: TGTGCCAGCAGTTACCTGGCCTCGAACACCGGGGAGCTGTTTTTT.

V usage is TRBV4-3 and J usage is TRBJ2-7, with a possible D match to TRBD2 (6 bases). The CDR3 has 15 residues. The V gene's germline CDR1 is LGHNA and CDR2 YSLEER. The V gene lost 0 bases and the J gene lost 3 bases, with 12 bases spanning the gap. DNA of the CDR3: TGCGCCAGCAGCCAAGATCGGGGGTTTCGCTACGAGCAGTACTTC. Translating gives CASSQDRGFRYEQYF.

The chain employs TRBV6-5 and TRBJ2-5; TRBD1 might be the D (6 bases). Judging by the DNA end, TRBJ2-7 fits better; the J call may be wrong. This CDR3 region has 15 residues. Germline V gives CDR1 MNHEY, CDR2 SVGAGI. In DNA form, the CDR3 reads TGTGCCAGCAGTTATGGGGACATTTCGACCTACGAGCAGTACTTC. It yields the protein CASSYGDISTYEQYF.

This clone appeared a few times. The chain uses TRBV4-3 and TRBJ1-1; 9 positions match TRBD1. The CDR3 consists of 15 residues. V lost 0 bases, J lost 5 bases, and 4 bases stayed unmatched. CDR1 is LGHNA and CDR2 is YSLEER in the germline V gene. CDR3 nucleotides: TGCGCCAGCAGCCAAGATACGACAGGGGGGACTGAAGCTTTCTTT. It is translated as CASSQDTTGGTEAFF.

This chain links TRBV5-1 with TRBJ1-4; unclear D gene. Trimming took off 1 base at V and 0 bases at J, with 10 bases between the two ends. There are 16 residues in the CDR3. Per the germline V gene, CDR1 is SGHRS and CDR2 is YFSETQ. The DNA of the CDR3 is TGCGCCAGCAGCTTGCGGTCAGGAACAACTAATGAAAAACTGTTTTTT. Protein: CASSLRSGTTNEKLFF.

The chain joins TRBV7-6 to TRBJ1-1, with D perhaps matching TRBD1 (5 bases). V lost 1 base to trimming and J lost 4 bases, with 19 bases between them. The germline gives CDR1 SGHVS, CDR2 FNYEAQ. This CDR3 has 17 residues. Here the CDR3 DNA reads TGTGCCAGCAGCTTAGGTTCCCAGGGATTGGGGCCCACTGAAGCTTTCTTT. Translated, it gives CASSLGSQGLGPTEAFF.

The chain uses TRBV4-1 and TRBJ2-3; the D is unclear. This CDR3 is 15 amino acids long. Trimming removed 5 bases from V and 1 base from J, with 13 bases in between. Germline loops: CDR1 MGHRA, CDR2 YSYEKL. The CDR3 DNA reads TGCGCCAGCAGCGACTTTCCTAGACGCACAGATACGCAGTATTTT. Its translation is CASSDFPRRTDTQYF.

This clone appeared a single time. The V gene is TRBV29-1, the J gene TRBJ1-2, with TRBD1 matching over 10 bases. The CDR3 has 12 amino acids. Per germline, CDR1 SQVTM and CDR2 ANQGSEA. Trimming took 5 bases from V and 6 from J; bases not matched to a gene: 3. This CDR3 reads CSVRDRGDGYTF. CDR3 bases: TGCAGCGTTAGGGACAGGGGTGATGGCTACACCTTC.

V is TRBV19 and J is TRBJ1-2, with 12 nucleotides matching TRBD1. This CDR3 comprises 18 residues. V was pared by 5 bases and J by 3 bases, with 13 bases of the junction left unmatched. The germline CDR1 and CDR2 sequences are LNHDA and SQIVND (reference sequence). The CDR3 sequence: CASSSPTGTGGADYGYTF. CDR3 coding DNA: TGTGCCAGTAGTTCCCCGACCGGGACAGGGGGCGCAGACTATGGCTACACCTTC.

The V call is TRBV27, the J call TRBJ2-2, with TRBD1 identical over 7 bases. V shed 0 bases and J 0 bases; nucleotides not matched to a gene: 4. There are 17 residues in the CDR3. Germline values: CDR1 MNHEY, CDR2 SMNVEV (reference sequence). The DNA of the CDR3 is TGTGCCAGCAGTTTATCCTCGGGGACAGCGAACACCGGGGAGCTGTTTTTT. Translating it yields CASSLSSGTANTGELFF.

This chain connects TRBV19 to TRBJ2-7; D possibly corresponds to TRBD2 (6 bases). V gave up 5 bases and J gave up 0 bases, with 14 bases separating them. The length of the CDR3 is 15 residues. From germline, CDR1 is LNHDA and CDR2 SQIVND (reference sequence). The CDR3 DNA reads TGTGCCAGTAGTTTCTATTCCGGGAGCTCCTACGAGCAGTACTTC. Protein sequence: CASSFYSGSSYEQYF. Filled out from reference TRBV19 and TRBJ2-7, the complete variable domain reads DGGITQSPKYLFRKEGQNVTLSCEQNLNHDAMYWYRQDPGQGLRLIYYSQIVNDFQKGDIAEGYSVSREKKESFPLTVTSAQKNPTAFYLCASSFYSGSSYEQYFGPGTRLTVT.

The rearrangement joins TRBV5-1 to TRBJ2-5; 8 bases agree with TRBD1. TRBJ2-7 explains the end of the DNA better; the J call may be wrong. This CDR3 has 14 residues. The germline V gene has CDR1 SGHRS and CDR2 YFSETQ. The CDR3 here is CASSFLDRAAEQYF. The CDR3 DNA sequence: TGCGCCAGCAGCTTCCTGGACAGGGCCGCCGAGCAGTACTTC.

This rearrangement joins TRBV18 to TRBJ1-4; D uncertain. Trimming removed 0 bases at V and 3 bases at J, with 5 bases between. CDR3 length: 14 amino acids. Looked up from germline, CDR1 is KGHSH and CDR2 is LQKENI. Here the CDR3 reads CASSPPESNEKLFF. Written as DNA, the CDR3 is TGTGCCAGCTCACCACCTGAGTCTAATGAAAAACTGTTTTTT.

This clone qualifies as medium-sized. The chain employs TRBV6-1 and TRBJ2-1; D gene ambiguous. The V and J ends lost 4 bases and 0 bases respectively, with 19 bases between them. This CDR3 spans 18 amino acids. Germline values: CDR1 MNHNS, CDR2 SASEGT. The CDR3, as DNA: TGTGCCAGCAGTGGAATGGCAGGCCGCCTTTCCTCCTACAATGAGCAGTTCTTC. It translates to CASSGMAGRLSSYNEQFF.

The chain carries TRBV19 and TRBJ1-1; D remains ambiguous. Per germline, CDR1 LNHDA and CDR2 SQIVND (reference sequence). The V end was cut by 5 bases, the J end by 4 bases, with 8 bases between. The CDR3 loop spans 12 amino acids. CDR3 DNA sequence: TGTGCCAGTAGTCGCGATGGCACTGAAGCTTTCTTT. Amino acids: CASSRDGTEAFF.

This clone was seen a single time. The genes are TRBV4-1 and TRBJ2-7, with a weak D call TRBD2 (5 bases). The CDR3 sequence is 16 residues long. Deletions cut 0 bases from V and 2 bases from J, with 14 bases between. Looked up from germline, CDR1 is MGHRA and CDR2 is YSYEKL. This CDR3 reads CASSQDRWTSTYEQYF. CDR3 nucleotides: TGCGCCAGCAGCCAAGATCGTTGGACTTCGACCTACGAGCAGTACTTC.